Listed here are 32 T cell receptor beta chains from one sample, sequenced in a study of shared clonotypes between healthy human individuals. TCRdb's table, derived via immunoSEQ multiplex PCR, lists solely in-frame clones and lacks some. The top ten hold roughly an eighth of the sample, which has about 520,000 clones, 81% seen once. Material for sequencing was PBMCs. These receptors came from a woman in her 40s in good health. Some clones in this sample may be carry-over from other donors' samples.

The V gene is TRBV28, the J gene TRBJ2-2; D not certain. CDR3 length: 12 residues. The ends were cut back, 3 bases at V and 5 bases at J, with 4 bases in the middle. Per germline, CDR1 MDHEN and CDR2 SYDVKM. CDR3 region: CASSLITGELFF. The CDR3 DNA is TGTGCCAGCAGTTTGATAACCGGGGAGCTGTTTTTT.

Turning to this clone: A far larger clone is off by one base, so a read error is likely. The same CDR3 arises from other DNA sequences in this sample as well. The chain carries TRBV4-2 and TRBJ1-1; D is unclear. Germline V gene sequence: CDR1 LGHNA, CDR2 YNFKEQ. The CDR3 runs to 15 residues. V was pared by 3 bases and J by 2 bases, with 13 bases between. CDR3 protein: CASSQTTLTNTEAFF. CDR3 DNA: TGTGCCAGCAGCCAGACGACTTTAACTAACACTGAAGCTTTCTTT.

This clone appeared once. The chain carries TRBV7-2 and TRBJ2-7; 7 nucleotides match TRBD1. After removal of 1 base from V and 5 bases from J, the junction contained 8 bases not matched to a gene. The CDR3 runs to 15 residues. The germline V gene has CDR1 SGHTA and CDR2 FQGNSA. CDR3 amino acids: CASSLDARGIDEQYF. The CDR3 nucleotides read TGTGCCAGCAGCTTAGATGCCAGGGGGATCGACGAGCAGTACTTC.

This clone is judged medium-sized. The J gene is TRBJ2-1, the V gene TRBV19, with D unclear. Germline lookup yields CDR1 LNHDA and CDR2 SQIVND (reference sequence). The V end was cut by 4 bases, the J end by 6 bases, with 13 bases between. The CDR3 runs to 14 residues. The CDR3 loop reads CASSTLQQSNEQFF. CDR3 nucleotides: TGTGCCAGTAGTACGTTGCAGCAGAGCAATGAGCAGTTCTTC.

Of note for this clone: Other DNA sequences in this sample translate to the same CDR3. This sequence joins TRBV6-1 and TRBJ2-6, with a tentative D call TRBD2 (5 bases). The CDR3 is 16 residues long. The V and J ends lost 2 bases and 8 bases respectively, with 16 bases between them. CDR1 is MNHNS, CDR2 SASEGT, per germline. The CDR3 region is CASSELDFSGTNVLTF. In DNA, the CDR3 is TGTGCCAGCAGTGAATTGGACTTCTCTGGTACCAACGTCCTGACTTTC.

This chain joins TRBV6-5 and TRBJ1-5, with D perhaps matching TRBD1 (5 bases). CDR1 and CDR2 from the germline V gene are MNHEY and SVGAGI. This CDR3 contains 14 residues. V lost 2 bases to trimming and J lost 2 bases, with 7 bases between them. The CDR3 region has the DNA TGTGCCAGCAGTTACGGGGGAGGCAATCAGCCCCAGCATTTT. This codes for CASSYGGGNQPQHF.

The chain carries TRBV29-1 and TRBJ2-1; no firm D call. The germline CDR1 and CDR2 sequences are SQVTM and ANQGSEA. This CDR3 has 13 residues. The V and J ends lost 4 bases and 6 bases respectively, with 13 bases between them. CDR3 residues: CSVGLGRVNEQFF. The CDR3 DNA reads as TGCAGCGTTGGTCTAGGTCGGGTCAATGAGCAGTTCTTC.

CDR3 DNA sequence: TGTGCCAGCAGCGTAAGACAGGAGAACTATGGCTACACCTTC. It translates to CASSVRQENYGYTF. V gene TRBV7-9 combines with J gene TRBJ1-2, with D possibly being TRBD1 (6 bases). Germline-derived CDR1 and CDR2 are SEHNR and FQNEAQ (reference sequence). Trimming took 5 bases from V and 2 from J, leaving 12 bases between them. This CDR3 comprises 14 residues.

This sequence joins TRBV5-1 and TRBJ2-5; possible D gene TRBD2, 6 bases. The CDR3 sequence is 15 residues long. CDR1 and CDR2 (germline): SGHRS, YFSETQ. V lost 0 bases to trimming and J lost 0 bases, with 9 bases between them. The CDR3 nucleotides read TGCGCCAGCAGCTTGGCGGGAGTGAACCAAGAGACCCAGTACTTC. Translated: CASSLAGVNQETQYF.

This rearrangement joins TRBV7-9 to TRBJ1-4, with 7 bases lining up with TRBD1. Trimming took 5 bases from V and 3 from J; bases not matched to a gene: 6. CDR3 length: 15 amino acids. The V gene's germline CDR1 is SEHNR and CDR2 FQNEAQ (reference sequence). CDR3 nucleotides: TGTGCCAGCAGCCGTCAGGGGGTGGCTAATGAAAAACTGTTTTTT. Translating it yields CASSRQGVANEKLFF.

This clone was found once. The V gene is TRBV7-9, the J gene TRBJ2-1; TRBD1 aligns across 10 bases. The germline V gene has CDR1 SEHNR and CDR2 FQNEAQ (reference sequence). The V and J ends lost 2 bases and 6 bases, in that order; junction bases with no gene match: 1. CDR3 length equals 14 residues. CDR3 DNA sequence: TGTGCCAGCAGCTTAAGGACAGGGGGCAATGAGCAGTTCTTC. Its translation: CASSLRTGGNEQFF.

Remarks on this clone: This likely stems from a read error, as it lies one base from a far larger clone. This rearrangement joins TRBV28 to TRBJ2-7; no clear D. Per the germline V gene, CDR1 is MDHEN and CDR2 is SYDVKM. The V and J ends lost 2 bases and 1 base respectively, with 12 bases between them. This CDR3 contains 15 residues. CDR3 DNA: TGTGCCAGCAGTTTAATGCGATTACGGTCCTACGAGCAGTACTTC. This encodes CASSLMRLRSYEQYF.

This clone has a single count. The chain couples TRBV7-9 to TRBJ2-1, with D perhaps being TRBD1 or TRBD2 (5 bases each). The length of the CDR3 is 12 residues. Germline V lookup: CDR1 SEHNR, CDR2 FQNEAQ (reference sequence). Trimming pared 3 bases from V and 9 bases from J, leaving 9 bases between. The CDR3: CASSFGGTEQFF. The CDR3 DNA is TGTGCCAGCAGCTTTGGGGGAACTGAGCAGTTCTTC.

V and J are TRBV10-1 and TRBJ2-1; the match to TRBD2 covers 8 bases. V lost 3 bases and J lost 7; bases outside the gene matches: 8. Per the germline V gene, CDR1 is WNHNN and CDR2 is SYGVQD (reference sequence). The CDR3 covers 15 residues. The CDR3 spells CASSEGPSGHNEQFF. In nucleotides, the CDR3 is TGCGCCAGCAGTGAAGGCCCTAGCGGGCATAATGAGCAGTTCTTC.

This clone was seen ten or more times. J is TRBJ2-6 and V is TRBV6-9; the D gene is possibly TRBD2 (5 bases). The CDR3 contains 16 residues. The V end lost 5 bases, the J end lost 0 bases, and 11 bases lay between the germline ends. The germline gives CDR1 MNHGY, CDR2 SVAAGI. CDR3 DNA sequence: TGTGCCAGCAGTGAATTGGACTTCTCTGGGGCCAACGTCCTGACTTTC. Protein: CASSELDFSGANVLTF.

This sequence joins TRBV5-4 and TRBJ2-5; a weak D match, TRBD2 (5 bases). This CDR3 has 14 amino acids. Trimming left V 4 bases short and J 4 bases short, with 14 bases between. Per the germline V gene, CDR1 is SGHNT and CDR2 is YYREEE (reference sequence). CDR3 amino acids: CASSPTIALETQYF. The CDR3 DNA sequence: TGTGCCAGCAGCCCGACTATAGCACTAGAGACCCAGTACTTC. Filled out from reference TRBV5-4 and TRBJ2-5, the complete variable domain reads ETGVTQSPTHLIKTRGQQVTLRCSSQSGHNTVSWYQQALGQGPQFIFQYYREEENGRGNFPPRFSGLQFPNYSSELNVNALELDDSALYLCASSPTIALETQYFGPGTRLLVL.

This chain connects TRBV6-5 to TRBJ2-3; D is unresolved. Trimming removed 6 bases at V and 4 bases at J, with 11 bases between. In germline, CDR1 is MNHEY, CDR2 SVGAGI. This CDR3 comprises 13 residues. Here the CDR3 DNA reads TGTGCCAGCAGGCCTTCACGGGCAGATACGCAGTATTTT. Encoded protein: CASRPSRADTQYF.

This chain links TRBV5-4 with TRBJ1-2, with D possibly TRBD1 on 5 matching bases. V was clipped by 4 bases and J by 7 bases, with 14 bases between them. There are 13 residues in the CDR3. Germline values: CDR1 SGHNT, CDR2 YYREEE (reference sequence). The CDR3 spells CASSPSGAVGYTF. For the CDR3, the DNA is TGTGCCAGCAGCCCGAGCGGGGCGGTTGGCTACACCTTC.

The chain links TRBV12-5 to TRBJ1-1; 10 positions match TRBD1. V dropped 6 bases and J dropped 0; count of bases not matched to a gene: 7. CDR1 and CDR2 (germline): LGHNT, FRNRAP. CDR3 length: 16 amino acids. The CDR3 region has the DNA TGTGCTAGTGGCCGCTCGGGACAGGGGATGAACACTGAAGCTTTCTTT. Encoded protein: CASGRSGQGMNTEAFF.

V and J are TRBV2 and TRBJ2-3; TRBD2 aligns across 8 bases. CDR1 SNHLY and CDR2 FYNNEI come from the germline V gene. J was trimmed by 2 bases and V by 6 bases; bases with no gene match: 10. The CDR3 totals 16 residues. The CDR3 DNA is TGTGCCAGCAGAGCTCCTAGCGGGTATAACACAGATACGCAGTATTTT. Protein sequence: CASRAPSGYNTDTQYF.

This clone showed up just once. The chain's CDR3 is CASSLIQPNEKLFF. CDR3 DNA: TGTGCCAGCAGTTTAATCCAGCCTAATGAAAAACTGTTTTTT. The gene calls are TRBV28 and TRBJ1-4; D not resolved. Trimming removed 2 bases at V and 3 bases at J, with 7 bases between. Germline CDR1 is MDHEN and CDR2 is SYDVKM. The CDR3 has 14 amino acids.

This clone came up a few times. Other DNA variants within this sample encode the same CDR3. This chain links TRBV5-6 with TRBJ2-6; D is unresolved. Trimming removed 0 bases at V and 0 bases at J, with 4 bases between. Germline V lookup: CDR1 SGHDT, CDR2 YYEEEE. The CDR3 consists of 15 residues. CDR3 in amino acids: CASSLGASGANVLTF. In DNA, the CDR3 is TGTGCCAGCAGCTTGGGGGCCTCTGGGGCCAACGTCCTGACTTTC.

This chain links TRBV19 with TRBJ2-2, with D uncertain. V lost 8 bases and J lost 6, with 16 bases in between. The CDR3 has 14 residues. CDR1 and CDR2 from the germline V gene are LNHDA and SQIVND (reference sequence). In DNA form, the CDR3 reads TGTGCCAGTGTTATGAGCTTTGGGGCCGGGGAGCTGTTTTTT. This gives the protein CASVMSFGAGELFF. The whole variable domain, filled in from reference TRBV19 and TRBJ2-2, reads DGGITQSPKYLFRKEGQNVTLSCEQNLNHDAMYWYRQDPGQGLRLIYYSQIVNDFQKGDIAEGYSVSREKKESFPLTVTSAQKNPTAFYLCASVMSFGAGELFFGEGSRLTVL.

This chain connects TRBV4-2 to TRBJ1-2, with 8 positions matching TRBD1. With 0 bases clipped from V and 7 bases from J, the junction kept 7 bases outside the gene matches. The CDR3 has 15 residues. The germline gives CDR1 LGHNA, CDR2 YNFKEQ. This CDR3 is CASSQDQGAQGGYTF. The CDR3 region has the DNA TGTGCCAGCAGCCAAGATCAGGGGGCTCAGGGTGGCTACACCTTC.

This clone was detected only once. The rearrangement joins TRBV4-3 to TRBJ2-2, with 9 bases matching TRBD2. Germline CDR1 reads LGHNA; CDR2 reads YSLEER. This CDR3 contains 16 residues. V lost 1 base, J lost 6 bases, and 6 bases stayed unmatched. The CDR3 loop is CASSQGLAGSSGELFF. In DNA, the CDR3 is TGCGCCAGCAGCCAAGGTCTAGCGGGATCTTCCGGGGAGCTGTTTTTT.

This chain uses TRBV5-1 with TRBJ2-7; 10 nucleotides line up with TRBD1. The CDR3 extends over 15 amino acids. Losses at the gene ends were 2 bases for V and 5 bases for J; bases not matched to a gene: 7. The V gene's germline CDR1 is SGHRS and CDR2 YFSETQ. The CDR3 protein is CASSLSGQGLHEQYF. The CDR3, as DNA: TGCGCCAGCAGCTTATCGGGACAGGGGTTACACGAGCAGTACTTC.

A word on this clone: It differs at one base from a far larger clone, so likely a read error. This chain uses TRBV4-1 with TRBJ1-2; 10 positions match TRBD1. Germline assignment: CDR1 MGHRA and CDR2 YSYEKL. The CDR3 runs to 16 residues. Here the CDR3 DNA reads TGCTCCAGCAGCCAACCCGGGACAGGGGTCAACTATGGCTACACCTTC. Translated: CSSSQPGTGVNYGYTF.

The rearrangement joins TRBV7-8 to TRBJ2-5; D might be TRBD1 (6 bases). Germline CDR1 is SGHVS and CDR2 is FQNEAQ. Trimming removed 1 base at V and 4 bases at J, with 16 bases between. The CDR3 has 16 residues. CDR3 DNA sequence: TGTGCCAGCAGCTTAGAGAGGGGGTGGACTGGAGAGACCCAGTACTTC. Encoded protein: CASSLERGWTGETQYF.

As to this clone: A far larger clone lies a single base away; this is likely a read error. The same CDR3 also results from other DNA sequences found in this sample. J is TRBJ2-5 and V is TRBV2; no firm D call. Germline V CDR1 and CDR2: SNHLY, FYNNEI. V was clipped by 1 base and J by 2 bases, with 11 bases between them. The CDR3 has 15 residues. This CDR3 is CASSEVGLGQETQYF. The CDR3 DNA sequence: TGTGCCAGCAGTGAAGTAGGGTTAGGTCAAGAGACCCAGTACTTC.

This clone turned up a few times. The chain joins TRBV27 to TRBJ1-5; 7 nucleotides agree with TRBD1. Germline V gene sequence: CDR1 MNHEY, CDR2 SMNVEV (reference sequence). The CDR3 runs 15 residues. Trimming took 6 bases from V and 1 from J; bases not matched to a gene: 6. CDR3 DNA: TGTGCCAGCAGCCCGGCGGGACAGAGCAATCAGCCCCAGCATTTT. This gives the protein CASSPAGQSNQPQHF.

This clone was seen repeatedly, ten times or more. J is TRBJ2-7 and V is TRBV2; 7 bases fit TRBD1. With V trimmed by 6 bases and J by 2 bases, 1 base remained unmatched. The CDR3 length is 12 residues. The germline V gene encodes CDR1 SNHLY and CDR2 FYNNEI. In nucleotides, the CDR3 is TGTGCCAGCAGCGGGACAGCCTACGAGCAGTACTTC. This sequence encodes CASSGTAYEQYF. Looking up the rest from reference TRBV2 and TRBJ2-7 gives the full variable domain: EPEVTQTPSHQVTQMGQEVILRCVPISNHLYFYWYRQILGQKVEFLVSFYNNEISEKSEIFDDQFSVERPDGSNFTLKIRSTKLEDSAMYFCASSGTAYEQYFGPGTRLTVT.

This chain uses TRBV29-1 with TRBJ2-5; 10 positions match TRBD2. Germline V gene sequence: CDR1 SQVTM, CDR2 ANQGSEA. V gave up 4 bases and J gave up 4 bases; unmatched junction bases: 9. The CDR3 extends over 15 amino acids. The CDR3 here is CSVAASGSLGETQYF. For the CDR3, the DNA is TGCAGCGTTGCGGCTAGCGGGAGTCTTGGAGAGACCCAGTACTTC.